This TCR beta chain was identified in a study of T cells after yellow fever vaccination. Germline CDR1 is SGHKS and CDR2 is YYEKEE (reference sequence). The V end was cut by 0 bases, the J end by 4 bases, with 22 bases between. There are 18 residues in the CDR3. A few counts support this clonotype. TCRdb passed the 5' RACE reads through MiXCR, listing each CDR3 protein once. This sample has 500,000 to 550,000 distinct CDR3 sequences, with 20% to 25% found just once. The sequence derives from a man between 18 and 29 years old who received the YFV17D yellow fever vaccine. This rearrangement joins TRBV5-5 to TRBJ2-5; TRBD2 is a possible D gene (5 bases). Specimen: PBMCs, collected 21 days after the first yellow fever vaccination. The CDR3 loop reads CASSLAKRVAWSSETQYF. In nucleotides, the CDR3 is TGTGCCAGCAGCTTGGCCAAGAGGGTAGCTTGGTCCTCAGAGACCCAGTACTTC.